The T cell receptor beta chain under discussion was sequenced for a study of cytomegalovirus exposure and HLA in healthy donors. Findings and limits, study-wide: Altogether, 170 or so TCR beta chains were recorded as cytomegalovirus-associated.

Some clones are missing from TCRdb's copy, which holds only in-frame ones; the method was immunoSEQ multiplex PCR. This sample yields around 98,000 clones, of which roughly 87% are seen a single time; about 6% belongs to the top ten. Note on this clone: Its specificity is not known.

Germline CDR1 and CDR2: SNHLY and FYNNEI. The CDR3 extends over 15 amino acids. The V gene end was trimmed by 8 bases and the J gene end by 3 bases; junction bases not matched to a gene: 9. Sequenced input: PBMCs. This chain uses TRBV2 with TRBJ2-1, with 8 bases identical to TRBD2. The clonotype comes from a man aged 18-30 years in good health and CMV-seropositive. CDR3 residues: CASGRRGANYNEQFF. The CDR3 nucleotides read TGTGCCAGCGGGCGGCGGGGGGCAAACTACAATGAGCAGTTCTTC.